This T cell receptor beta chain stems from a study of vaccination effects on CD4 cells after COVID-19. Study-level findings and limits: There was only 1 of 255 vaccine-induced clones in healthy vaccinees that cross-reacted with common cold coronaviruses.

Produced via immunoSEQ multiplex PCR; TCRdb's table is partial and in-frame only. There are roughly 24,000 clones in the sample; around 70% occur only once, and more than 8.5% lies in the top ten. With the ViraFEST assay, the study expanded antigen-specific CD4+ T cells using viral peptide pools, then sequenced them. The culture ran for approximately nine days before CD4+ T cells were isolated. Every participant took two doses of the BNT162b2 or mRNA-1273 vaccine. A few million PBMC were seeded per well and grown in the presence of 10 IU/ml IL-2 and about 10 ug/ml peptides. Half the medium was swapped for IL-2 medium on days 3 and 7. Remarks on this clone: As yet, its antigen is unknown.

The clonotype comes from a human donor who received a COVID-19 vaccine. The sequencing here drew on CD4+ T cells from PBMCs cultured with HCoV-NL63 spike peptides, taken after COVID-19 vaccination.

The CDR3 reads CASSARQGLAKNIQYF. CDR3 DNA: TGTGCCAGCAGTGCAAGACAGGGTTTGGCCAAAAACATTCAGTACTTC. The rearrangement uses TRBV2 and TRBJ2-4; 7 positions agree with TRBD1. Germline values: CDR1 SNHLY, CDR2 FYNNEI. V lost 4 bases, J lost 1 base, and 7 bases stayed unmatched. The CDR3 covers 16 residues.